The 5 T cell receptor beta chains presented below share a single source sample, sequenced in a study of identical twins. In TCRdb, the 5' RACE reads were re-called with MiXCR into one record per CDR3 protein. The sample carries 250,000 to 300,000 distinct CDR3 sequences, around 9.7% recorded once. These data also featured in a second study, about yellow fever vaccine responses in identical twins.

The sample comprised CD8+ T cells sorted from blood. All receptors come from a woman aged 18-35 years in good health.

This clonotype was counted ten times or more. This chain joins TRBV4-2 and TRBJ2-1; possibly TRBD2 for D (5 bases). V dropped 1 base and J dropped 5 bases, with 12 bases sitting between them. Germline CDR1 and CDR2: LGHNA and YNFKEQ. The CDR3 is 15 amino acids. The CDR3 loop is CASSQVREMNNEQFF. The DNA for the CDR3 is TGTGCCAGCAGCCAAGTTCGGGAAATGAACAATGAGCAGTTCTTC.

V gene TRBV4-2 combines with J gene TRBJ1-2; no reliable D call. Germline CDR1 LGHNA, CDR2 YNFKEQ. This CDR3 spans 15 amino acids. Trimming pared 0 bases from V and 2 bases from J, leaving 10 bases between. DNA for the CDR3: TGTGCCAGCAGCCAAGATGAGTCGGAGAACTATGGCTACACCTTC. Encoded protein: CASSQDESENYGYTF.

This sequence joins TRBV9 and TRBJ2-7, with 11 bases that match TRBD2. Trimming removed 0 bases from V and 7 bases from J; junction bases left unmatched: 6. Germline lookup yields CDR1 SGDLS and CDR2 YYNGEE. This CDR3 is 15 amino acids long. CDR3 protein: CASSVASSGRSEQYF. In DNA, the CDR3 is TGTGCCAGCAGCGTAGCGTCTAGCGGGAGGTCAGAGCAGTACTTC. The full variable domain, completed using reference TRBV9 and TRBJ2-7, is DSGVTQTPKHLITATGQRVTLRCSPRSGDLSVYWYQQSLDQGLQFLIQYYNGEERAKGNILERFSAQQFPDLHSELNLSSLELGDSALYFCASSVASSGRSEQYFGPGTRLTVT.

This clonotype has ten or more counts. The rearrangement links TRBV6-1 to TRBJ2-7, with 7 bases identical to TRBD1. Germline lookup yields CDR1 MNHNS and CDR2 SASEGT. The CDR3 loop spans 15 amino acids. Trimming removed 6 bases from V and 0 bases from J; junction bases left unmatched: 8. The chain's CDR3 is CASSGLQGSSYEQYF. The CDR3 nucleotides read TGTGCCAGCAGCGGGCTACAGGGGAGCTCCTACGAGCAGTACTTC.

This chain uses TRBV30 with TRBJ1-1, with D perhaps matching TRBD1 (6 bases). The CDR3 is 15 amino acids. Germline CDR1 is GTSNPN and CDR2 is SVGIG (reference sequence). The germline V and J ends were trimmed by 2 bases and 5 bases, with 18 bases remaining between them. The DNA for the CDR3 is TGTGCCTGGAGTTCCACTAATAACAGGGAAACTGAAGCTTTCTTT. It is translated as CAWSSTNNRETEAFF.